The clone carrying this TCR beta chain has just a few counts. The antigen is undetermined. This sample was taken from a study of human T cells and chemical hapten exposure. Study summary: Reading of the patch tests, which applied 0.01% DPC to the upper back, occurred at 6 days.

TCRdb re-derived calls from the RACE reads in MiXCR, one entry per CDR3 protein. Altogether some 70,000 distinct CDR3 sequences are present, approximately 10% being singletons, with the ten largest covering 6.5% to 8.5%. General study findings and limits: Donors were affected by alopecia, so their immune reaction might vary from that of healthy individuals.

This CDR3 comprises 16 residues. J was trimmed by 4 bases and V by 0 bases; bases with no gene match: 8. The germline V gene encodes CDR1 MGHRA and CDR2 YSYEKL. Time point of the sample: patch test 2, 6 weeks after DPC sensitization. Treatment noted: therapeutic diphenylcyclopropenone sensitization with weekly scalp DPC. Each donor was an alopecia patient between 18 and 70 years of age who qualified for DPC. Unfractionated whole blood was the source from which total RNA was extracted. The clonotype was recovered from a woman between 45 and 65 years old with alopecia areata. Some clones in this sample may be carry-over from other donors' samples. Material: whole blood, obtained in connection with sensitization to the hapten diphenylcyclopropenone (DPC). J is TRBJ2-7 and V is TRBV4-1; 8 bases agree with TRBD2. The CDR3 region is CASSQDFSGKGYEQYF. The CDR3 DNA is TGCGCCAGCAGCCAAGACTTTAGCGGGAAGGGATACGAGCAGTACTTC.